Presented here are 23 T cell receptor beta chains from one specimen sequenced in a study of memory CD4+ T cells and cytomegalovirus serostatus. The sort gate was single viable CD3+CD4+CD8-CD45RO+ cells for memory CD4+ T cells. The protocol was immunoSEQ multiplex PCR, while the TCRdb copy is restricted to in-frame clones and leaves out a portion. Of approximately 63,000 clones in the sample, 80% were seen once. Sequenced input: memory CD4+ T cells from blood. The receptors come from an adult in good health and CMV-seronegative. Some clones in this sample may be carry-over from other donors' samples.

This CDR3 is CASSQDSQANQPQHF. DNA of the CDR3: TGTGCCAGCAGCCAAGATAGCCAGGCCAATCAGCCCCAGCATTTT. V usage is TRBV5-4 and J usage is TRBJ1-5; D unresolved. Trimming pared 4 bases from V and 3 bases from J, leaving 14 bases between. The CDR3 has 15 amino acids. Germline loops: CDR1 SGHNT, CDR2 YYREEE (reference sequence). Supplemented by reference TRBV5-4 and TRBJ1-5, the full variable domain reads ETGVTQSPTHLIKTRGQQVTLRCSSQSGHNTVSWYQQALGQGPQFIFQYYREEENGRGNFPPRFSGLQFPNYSSELNVNALELDDSALYLCASSQDSQANQPQHFGDGTRLSIL.

This chain connects TRBV28 to TRBJ1-2; 8 bases fit TRBD1. Germline CDR1 MDHEN, CDR2 SYDVKM. The CDR3 length is 14 residues. V lost 1 base to trimming and J lost 8 bases; unmatched junction nucleotides: 6. The CDR3 bases are TGTGCCAGCAGTTTATTCGACAGGGGATACGGCTACACCTTC. Its translation is CASSLFDRGYGYTF.

V is TRBV4-3 and J is TRBJ2-3; unclear D gene. With 0 bases removed from V and 5 bases from J, the gap between germline ends came to 3 bases. The germline gives CDR1 LGHNA, CDR2 YSLEER. This CDR3 is built from 12 residues. The CDR3 spells CASSQERDTQYF. The CDR3, as DNA: TGCGCCAGCAGCCAAGAGAGAGATACGCAGTATTTT.

The J gene is TRBJ2-4, the V gene TRBV5-5; D may be TRBD1 (6 bases). Trimming took 4 bases from V and 2 from J, leaving 10 bases between them. Germline V gene lookup returns CDR1 SGHKS and CDR2 YYEKEE (reference sequence). This CDR3 is 14 amino acids long. In DNA, the CDR3 is TGTGCCAGCAGCGAGGGGGTCACCAAAAACATTCAGTACTTC. This gives the protein CASSEGVTKNIQYF.

V gene TRBV27 combines with J gene TRBJ1-1; D is undetermined. The CDR3 has 13 amino acids. Trimming stripped 3 bases from V and 1 base from J, with 6 bases between. Germline loops: CDR1 MNHEY, CDR2 SMNVEV (reference sequence). The CDR3 loop reads CASSFRENTEAFF. CDR3 coding DNA: TGTGCCAGCAGTTTCAGAGAGAACACTGAAGCTTTCTTT.

The chain recombines TRBV18 with TRBJ2-3; D is unresolved. The germline V gene has CDR1 KGHSH and CDR2 LQKENI. V dropped 4 bases and J dropped 5 bases, with 13 bases sitting between them. The CDR3 loop spans 14 amino acids. DNA of the CDR3: TGTGCCAGCTCACAGGGCCCTGAAATAGATACGCAGTATTTT. This codes for CASSQGPEIDTQYF.

The chain employs TRBV5-1 and TRBJ1-3; a possible D gene is TRBD1 (5 bases). Trimming cost V 1 base and J 4 bases, with 18 bases left between them. Per the germline V gene, CDR1 is SGHRS and CDR2 is YFSETQ. The CDR3 spans 17 residues. The CDR3 region is CASSLSTAGGTGNTIYF. As DNA, the CDR3 is TGCGCCAGCAGCTTGAGTACAGCTGGGGGAACCGGAAACACCATATATTTT.

This clone appeared once. The V gene is TRBV2, the J gene TRBJ2-5; D could derive from TRBD1 or TRBD2 (5 bases each). The J call is in doubt because the DNA end fits TRBJ2-7 better. Germline CDR1 and CDR2: SNHLY and FYNNEI. CDR3 length equals 12 residues. The CDR3 DNA reads TGTGCCAGCCGAGGGGACGGCTACGAGCAGTACTTC. This sequence encodes CASRGDGYEQYF.

The chain links TRBV11-2 to TRBJ2-3; 9 nucleotides match TRBD1. This CDR3 comprises 16 residues. Germline values: CDR1 SGHAT, CDR2 FQNNGV. After removal of 1 base from V and 5 bases from J, the junction contained 7 bases not matched to a gene. This CDR3 is CASSLGGTGSIDTQYF. For the CDR3, the DNA is TGTGCCAGCAGCTTAGGGGGGACAGGGTCAATAGATACGCAGTATTTT.

The chain recombines TRBV28 with TRBJ2-1; TRBD2 matches 9 bases. The CDR3 is 17 residues long. Germline V gene data show CDR1 as MDHEN and CDR2 as SYDVKM. Trimming took 1 base from V and 2 from J; bases not matched to a gene: 6. The CDR3 spells CASSLSGAGGTYNEQFF. DNA of the CDR3: TGTGCCAGCAGTTTATCAGGAGCGGGAGGAACCTACAATGAGCAGTTCTTC.

This chain uses TRBV6-6 with TRBJ2-5; maybe TRBD2 (6 bases). The DNA end is a closer match to TRBJ2-7, so the J assignment may be wrong. Germline CDR1 MNHNY, CDR2 SVGAGI (reference sequence). This CDR3 comprises 13 residues. The DNA of the CDR3 is TGTGCCAGCAGAACCGGAGGGGACCACGAGCAGTACTTC. Residues: CASRTGGDHEQYF.

The J gene is TRBJ2-6, the V gene TRBV7-2; D is ambiguous. The V gene's germline CDR1 is SGHTA and CDR2 FQGNSA. Deletions cut 0 bases from V and 0 bases from J, with 6 bases between. This CDR3 is built from 16 residues. The CDR3 DNA sequence: TGTGCCAGCAGCTTAGCGGGTGGCTCTGGGGCCAACGTCCTGACTTTC. It codes for CASSLAGGSGANVLTF.

V and J are TRBV7-2 and TRBJ2-1; 10 bases match TRBD1. The CDR3 spans 15 residues. Unmatched junction bases numbered 5, after V lost 5 bases and J lost 4 bases. Germline CDR1 SGHTA, CDR2 FQGNSA. In nucleotides, the CDR3 is TGTGCCAGCAGCCTAAGACAGGGGGCATACAATGAGCAGTTCTTC. Its translation is CASSLRQGAYNEQFF.

The V call is TRBV7-2, the J call TRBJ1-6, with D possibly being TRBD1 (5 bases). With 10 bases removed from V and 9 bases from J, the gap between germline ends came to 16 bases. The CDR3 is 13 amino acids. From germline, CDR1 is SGHTA and CDR2 FQGNSA. The CDR3 loop is CATNGGTVSPLHF. CDR3 nucleotide sequence: TGTGCCACCAATGGGGGGACGGTTTCACCCCTCCACTTT.

The chain has TRBV7-2 and TRBJ2-7, with D perhaps matching TRBD1 or TRBD2 (5 bases each). Trimming shortened V by 2 bases and J by 1 base, and 15 bases separated the two germline ends. Germline-derived CDR1 and CDR2 are SGHTA and FQGNSA. The CDR3 spans 16 residues. The CDR3 bases are TGTGCCAGCAGCTTATTTTCTGGGGGTGCGTCCTACGAGCAGTACTTC. As protein: CASSLFSGGASYEQYF. Based on the CDR3 plus reference TRBV7-2 and TRBJ2-7, the full variable domain is GAGVSQSPSNKVTEKGKDVELRCDPISGHTALYWYRQSLGQGLEFLIYFQGNSAPDKSGLPSDRFSAERTGGSVSTLTIQRTQQEDSAVYLCASSLFSGGASYEQYFGPGTRLTVT.

The gene calls are TRBV5-1 and TRBJ1-2; D not certain. V was cut by 4 bases and J by 5 bases, with 15 bases left in between. The CDR3 spans 14 residues. CDR1 SGHRS and CDR2 YFSETQ come from the germline V gene. CDR3 amino acids: CASSQGLRAYGYTF. The CDR3 DNA reads TGCGCCAGCAGCCAAGGACTCCGCGCGTATGGCTACACCTTC.

The chain employs TRBV7-2 and TRBJ2-2; tentatively, D is TRBD2 (6 bases). The V end lost 7 bases, the J end lost 6 bases, and 15 bases lay between the germline ends. This CDR3 has 14 residues. The germline CDR1 and CDR2 sequences are SGHTA and FQGNSA. The DNA of the CDR3 is TGTGCCAGCACCCATAGCGGCGGAGCCGGGGAGCTGTTTTTT. This sequence encodes CASTHSGGAGELFF.

The chain couples TRBV10-1 to TRBJ1-5, with TRBD1 matching over 10 bases. The CDR3 extends over 16 amino acids. V trimming: 10 bases; J trimming: 3 bases; junction bases outside the gene matches: 12. Germline CDR1 reads WNHNN; CDR2 reads SYGVQD (reference sequence). The CDR3 loop is CATARTGGFNNQPQHF. The CDR3 DNA is TGCGCCACCGCGCGGACAGGGGGTTTCAACAATCAGCCCCAGCATTTT.

CDR3 loop: CASSQEGTGGNTIYF. Written as DNA, the CDR3 is TGTGCCAGCAGCCAAGAAGGGACAGGTGGAAACACCATATATTTT. The V and J genes are TRBV4-2 and TRBJ1-3; 8 bases align to TRBD1. Germline loops: CDR1 LGHNA, CDR2 YNFKEQ. CDR3 size: 15 residues. Trimming cost V 0 bases and J 3 bases; bases outside gene matches: 1.

Concerning this clone: A read error may account for a junction end that differs from germline. The chain carries TRBV6-1 and TRBJ2-5, with 9 bases that match TRBD1. Germline V gene lookup returns CDR1 MNHNS and CDR2 SASEGT. The CDR3 runs to 16 residues. The CDR3 DNA reads as TGTGCCAGCAGCGAAGGGCCGGGACAGGGACCCCGAGAGGGACACTTC. This encodes CASSEGPGQGPREGHF.

The chain joins TRBV10-1 to TRBJ1-1; weak D call: TRBD1 (5 bases). V was shortened by 6 bases and J by 4 bases, with 12 bases between the two germline ends. The CDR3 sequence is 13 residues long. CDR1 WNHNN and CDR2 SYGVQD come from the germline V gene (reference sequence). CDR3 amino acids: CASRDTGTTEAFF. CDR3 nucleotide sequence: TGCGCCAGCAGAGACACGGGGACCACTGAAGCTTTCTTT.

This chain joins TRBV9 and TRBJ1-2; 8 bases match TRBD1. The CDR3 totals 16 residues. Germline assignment: CDR1 SGDLS and CDR2 YYNGEE. V shed 0 bases, J shed 2 bases, and the junction held 6 bases outside the gene matches. CDR3 amino acids: CASSVAGTGGNYGYTF. CDR3 coding DNA: TGTGCCAGCAGCGTAGCGGGGACAGGCGGAAACTATGGCTACACCTTC.

By its share, this clone is medium-sized. The chain links TRBV18 to TRBJ2-4; maybe TRBD1 (5 bases). The CDR3 runs to 18 residues. Trimming removed 3 bases at V and 0 bases at J, with 18 bases between. Per germline, CDR1 KGHSH and CDR2 LQKENI. The DNA of the CDR3 is TGTGCCAGCTCACCGAACAGGACGAACCCTCTAGCCAAAAACATTCAGTACTTC. This gives the protein CASSPNRTNPLAKNIQYF.